This T cell receptor beta chain was captured by sequencing in a study of Graves' ophthalmopathy and Graves' hyperthyroidism. On this clonotype itself: Its specificity is not known.

Researchers took RNA transcripts and amplified TCR beta CDR3 regions from them. HTBI primers primed a first-round RT-PCR, and a second-round multiplex PCR followed. TCRdb recomputed calls from the multiplex PCR reads with MiXCR, one row per CDR3 protein. This sample has about 16,000 distinct CDR3 sequences; about half occur once, and the top ten carry 25%. Germline-derived CDR1 and CDR2 are SNHLY and FYNNEI. This CDR3 spans 15 amino acids. Germline trimming cut 3 bases from V and 5 bases from J; bases unmatched to any gene: 4. Study results and caveats: Prediction of ophthalmopathy progression reached over 65% sensitivity and roughly 72% specificity. A roughly 84% specificity and 87.88% sensitivity were achieved by a 13-signature model that separated ophthalmopathy from stable hyperthyroidism.

Diagnostic conclusions were grounded in clinical symptoms, serum thyroxine, TRAb, thyroid ultrasound and orbital computed tomography. The V and J genes are TRBV2 and TRBJ2-5; TRBD2 matches 12 bases. This sequence was found in a woman aged 40 to 50 with stable Graves' hyperthyroidism. The specimen sequenced was peripheral blood. The CDR3 coding sequence is TGTGCCAGCAGTGAGGCTAGCGGGGGGGGTGAGACCCAGTACTTC. Its protein is CASSEASGGGETQYF.